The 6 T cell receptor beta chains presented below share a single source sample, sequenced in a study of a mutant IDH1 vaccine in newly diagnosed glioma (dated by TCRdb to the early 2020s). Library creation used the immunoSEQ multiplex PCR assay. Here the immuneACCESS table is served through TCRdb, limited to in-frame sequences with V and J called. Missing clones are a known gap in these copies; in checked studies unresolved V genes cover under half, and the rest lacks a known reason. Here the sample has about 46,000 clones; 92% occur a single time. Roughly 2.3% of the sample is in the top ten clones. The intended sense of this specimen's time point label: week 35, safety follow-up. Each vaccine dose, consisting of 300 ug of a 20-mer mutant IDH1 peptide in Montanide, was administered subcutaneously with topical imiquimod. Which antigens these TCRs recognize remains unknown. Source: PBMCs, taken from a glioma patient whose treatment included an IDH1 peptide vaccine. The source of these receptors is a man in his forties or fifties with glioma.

DNA of the CDR3: TGTGCCAGCAGCAAGTTAGAGGACAGGGAATACAACACTGAAGCTTTCTTT. This encodes CASSKLEDREYNTEAFF. The rearrangement joins TRBV21-1 to TRBJ1-1; the table's TRBD1 call for D was not verified on the DNA. TRBV21-1 is noted as a pseudogene. The length of the CDR3 is 17 residues.

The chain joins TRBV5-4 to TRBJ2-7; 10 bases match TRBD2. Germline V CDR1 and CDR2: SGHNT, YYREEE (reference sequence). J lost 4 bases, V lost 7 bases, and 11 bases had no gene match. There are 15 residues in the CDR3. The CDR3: CASSSLSSGSYEQYF. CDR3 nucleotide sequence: TGTGCCAGCTCGAGCTTATCTAGCGGGAGTTACGAGCAGTACTTC.

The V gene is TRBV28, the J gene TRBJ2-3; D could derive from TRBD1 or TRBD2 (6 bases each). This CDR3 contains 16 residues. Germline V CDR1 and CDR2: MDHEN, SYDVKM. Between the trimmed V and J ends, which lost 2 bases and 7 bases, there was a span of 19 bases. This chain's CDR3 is CASSLGSGGRKNTQYF. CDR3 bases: TGTGCCAGCAGTTTAGGGTCCGGGGGCAGAAAGAATACGCAGTATTTT. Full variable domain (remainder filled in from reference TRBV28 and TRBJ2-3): DVKVTQSSRYLVKRTGEKVFLECVQDMDHENMFWYRQDPGLGLRLIYFSYDVKMKEKGDIPEGYSVSREKKERFSLILESASTNQTSMYLCASSLGSGGRKNTQYFGPGTRLTVL.

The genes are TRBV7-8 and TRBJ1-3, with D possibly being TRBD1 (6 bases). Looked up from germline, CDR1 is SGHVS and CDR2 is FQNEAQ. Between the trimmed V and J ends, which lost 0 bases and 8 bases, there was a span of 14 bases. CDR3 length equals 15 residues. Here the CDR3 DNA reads TGTGCCAGCAGCTTAGCCCCGACAGGAGAATACACCATATATTTT. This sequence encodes CASSLAPTGEYTIYF.

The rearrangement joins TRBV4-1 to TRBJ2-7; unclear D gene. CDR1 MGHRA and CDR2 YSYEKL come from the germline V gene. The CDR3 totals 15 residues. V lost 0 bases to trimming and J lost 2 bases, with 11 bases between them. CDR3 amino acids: CASSQEGGLAYEQYF. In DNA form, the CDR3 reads TGCGCCAGCAGCCAAGAAGGTGGCTTAGCCTACGAGCAGTACTTC.

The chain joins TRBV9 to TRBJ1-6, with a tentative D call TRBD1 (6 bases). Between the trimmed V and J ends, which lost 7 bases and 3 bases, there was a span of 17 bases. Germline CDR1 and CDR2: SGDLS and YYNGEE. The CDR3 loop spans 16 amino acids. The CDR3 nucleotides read TGTGCCAGCTTTAATGATACAGGGCACTATAATTCACCCCTCCACTTT. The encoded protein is CASFNDTGHYNSPLHF.